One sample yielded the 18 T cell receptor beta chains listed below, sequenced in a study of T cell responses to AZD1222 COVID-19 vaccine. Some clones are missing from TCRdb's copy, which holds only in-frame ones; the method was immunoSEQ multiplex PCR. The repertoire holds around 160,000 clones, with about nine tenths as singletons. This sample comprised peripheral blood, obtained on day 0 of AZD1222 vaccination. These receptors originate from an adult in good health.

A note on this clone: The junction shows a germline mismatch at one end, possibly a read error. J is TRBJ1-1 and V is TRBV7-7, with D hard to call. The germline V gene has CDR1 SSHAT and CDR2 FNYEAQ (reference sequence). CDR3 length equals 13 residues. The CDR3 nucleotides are TGTGCTAGCAGCCCAGCGGGAGGGACTGAAGCTTTCTTT. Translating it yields CASSPAGGTEAFF.

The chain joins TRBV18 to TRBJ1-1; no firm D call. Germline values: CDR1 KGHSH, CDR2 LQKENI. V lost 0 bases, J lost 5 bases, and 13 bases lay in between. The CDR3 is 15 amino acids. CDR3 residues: CASSPPKGAGTEAFF. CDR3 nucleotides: TGTGCCAGCTCACCACCGAAAGGCGCGGGGACTGAAGCTTTCTTT.

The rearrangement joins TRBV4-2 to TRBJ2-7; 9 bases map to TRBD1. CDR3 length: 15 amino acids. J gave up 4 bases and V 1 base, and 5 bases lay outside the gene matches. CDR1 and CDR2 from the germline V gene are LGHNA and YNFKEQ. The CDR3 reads CASSQVGTGIYEQYF. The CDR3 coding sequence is TGTGCCAGCAGCCAAGTCGGGACAGGGATTTACGAGCAGTACTTC.

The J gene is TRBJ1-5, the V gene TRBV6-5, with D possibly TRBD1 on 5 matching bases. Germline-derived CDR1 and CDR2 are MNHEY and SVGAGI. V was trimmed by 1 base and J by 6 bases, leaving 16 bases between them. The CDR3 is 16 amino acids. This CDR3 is CASSYFPRGEGQPQHF. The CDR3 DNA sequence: TGTGCCAGCAGTTACTTTCCTCGGGGGGAGGGTCAGCCCCAGCATTTT.

The CDR3 DNA follows: TGTGCCAGCAGTCGGACTAGCGGGCGGGAGACCCAGTACTTC. As protein: CASSRTSGRETQYF. The chain is built from TRBV2 and TRBJ2-5, with 11 bases fitting TRBD2. V was pared by 5 bases and J by 5 bases, with 4 bases of the junction left unmatched. The CDR3 runs to 14 residues. Germline V gene lookup returns CDR1 SNHLY and CDR2 FYNNEI.

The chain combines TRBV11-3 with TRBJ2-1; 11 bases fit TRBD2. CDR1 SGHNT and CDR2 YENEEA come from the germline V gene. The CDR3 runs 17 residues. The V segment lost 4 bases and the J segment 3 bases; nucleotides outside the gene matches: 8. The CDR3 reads CASSSSGRTTGYNEQFF. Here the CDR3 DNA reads TGTGCCAGCAGCTCTAGCGGGAGGACCACCGGCTACAATGAGCAGTTCTTC.

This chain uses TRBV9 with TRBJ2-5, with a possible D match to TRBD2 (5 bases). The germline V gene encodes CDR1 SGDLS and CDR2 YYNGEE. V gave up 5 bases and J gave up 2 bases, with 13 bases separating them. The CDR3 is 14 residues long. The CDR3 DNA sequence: TGTGCCAGCAGTGAGGGAAGCAGGCAAGAGACCCAGTACTTC. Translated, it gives CASSEGSRQETQYF.

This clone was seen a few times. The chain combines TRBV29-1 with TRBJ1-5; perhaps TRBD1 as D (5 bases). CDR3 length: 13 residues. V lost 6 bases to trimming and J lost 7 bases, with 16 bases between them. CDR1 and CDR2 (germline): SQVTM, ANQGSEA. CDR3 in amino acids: CSVKQAPGQPQHF. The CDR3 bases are TGCAGCGTGAAACAGGCCCCAGGACAGCCCCAGCATTTT.

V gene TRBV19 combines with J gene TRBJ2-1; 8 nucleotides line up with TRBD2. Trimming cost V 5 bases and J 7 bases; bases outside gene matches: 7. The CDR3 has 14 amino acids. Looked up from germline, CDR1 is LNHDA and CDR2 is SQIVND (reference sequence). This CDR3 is CASSPGLVRNEQFF. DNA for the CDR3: TGTGCCAGTAGTCCGGGACTAGTTAGGAATGAGCAGTTCTTC.

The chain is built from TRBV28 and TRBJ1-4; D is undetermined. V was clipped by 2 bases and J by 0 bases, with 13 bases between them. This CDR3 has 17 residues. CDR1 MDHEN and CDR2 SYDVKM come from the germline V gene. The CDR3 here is CASSLVVGLATNEKLFF. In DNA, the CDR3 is TGTGCCAGCAGTTTAGTGGTCGGTCTTGCAACTAATGAAAAACTGTTTTTT. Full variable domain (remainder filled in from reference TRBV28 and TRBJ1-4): DVKVTQSSRYLVKRTGEKVFLECVQDMDHENMFWYRQDPGLGLRLIYFSYDVKMKEKGDIPEGYSVSREKKERFSLILESASTNQTSMYLCASSLVVGLATNEKLFFGSGTQLSVL.

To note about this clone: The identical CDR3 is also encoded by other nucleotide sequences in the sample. CDR3 DNA sequence: TGTGCCAGCAGTTTAATCAGGGACAATCAGCCCCAGCATTTT. This translates into CASSLIRDNQPQHF. The chain combines TRBV28 with TRBJ1-5; D perhaps matches TRBD1 (5 bases). The length of the CDR3 is 14 residues. Trimming took off 2 bases at V and 3 bases at J, with 8 bases between the two ends. Germline-derived CDR1 and CDR2 are MDHEN and SYDVKM.

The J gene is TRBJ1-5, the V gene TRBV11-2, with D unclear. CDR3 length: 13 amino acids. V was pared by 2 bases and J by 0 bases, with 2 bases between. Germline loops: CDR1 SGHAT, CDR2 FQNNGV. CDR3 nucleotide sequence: TGTGCCAGCAGCTTATCTAGCAATCAGCCCCAGCATTTT. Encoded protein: CASSLSSNQPQHF.

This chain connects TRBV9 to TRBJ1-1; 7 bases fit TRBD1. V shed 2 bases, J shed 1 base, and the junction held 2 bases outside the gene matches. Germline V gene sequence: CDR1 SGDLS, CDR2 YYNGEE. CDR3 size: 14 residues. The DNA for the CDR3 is TGTGCCAGCAGCGTTGGGGACAGGAACACTGAAGCTTTCTTT. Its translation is CASSVGDRNTEAFF.

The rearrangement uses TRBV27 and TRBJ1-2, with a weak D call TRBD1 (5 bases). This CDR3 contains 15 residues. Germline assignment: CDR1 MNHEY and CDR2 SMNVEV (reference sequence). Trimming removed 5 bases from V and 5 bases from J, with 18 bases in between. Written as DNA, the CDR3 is TGTGCCAGCAGTCTCAATCCACAGGCGCTATATGGCTACACCTTC. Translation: CASSLNPQALYGYTF.

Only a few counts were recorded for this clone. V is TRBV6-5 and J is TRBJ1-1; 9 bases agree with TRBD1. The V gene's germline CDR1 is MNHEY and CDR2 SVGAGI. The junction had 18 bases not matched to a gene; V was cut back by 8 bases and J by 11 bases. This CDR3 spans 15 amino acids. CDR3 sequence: CASDRLRDREIGAFF. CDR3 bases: TGTGCCAGCGACCGGCTCCGGGACAGGGAGATTGGGGCTTTCTTT.

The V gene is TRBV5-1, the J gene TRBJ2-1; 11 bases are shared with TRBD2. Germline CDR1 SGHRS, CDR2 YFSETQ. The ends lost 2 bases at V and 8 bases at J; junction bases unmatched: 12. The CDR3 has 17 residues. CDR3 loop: CASSLLGLAGGVDEQFF. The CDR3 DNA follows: TGCGCCAGCAGCTTACTAGGTCTAGCGGGGGGTGTCGATGAGCAGTTCTTC.

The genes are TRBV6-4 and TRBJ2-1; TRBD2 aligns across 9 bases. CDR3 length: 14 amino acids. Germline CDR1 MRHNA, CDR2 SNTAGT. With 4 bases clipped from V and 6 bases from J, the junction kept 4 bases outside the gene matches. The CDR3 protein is CASSAGTSSNEQFF. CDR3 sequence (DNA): TGTGCCAGCAGTGCCGGGACTAGCAGCAATGAGCAGTTCTTC.

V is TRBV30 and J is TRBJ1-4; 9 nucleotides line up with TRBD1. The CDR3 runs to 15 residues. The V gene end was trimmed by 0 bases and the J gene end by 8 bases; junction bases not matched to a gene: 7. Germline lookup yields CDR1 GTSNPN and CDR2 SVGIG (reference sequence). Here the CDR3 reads CAWSVGTGMHEKLFF. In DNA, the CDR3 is TGTGCCTGGAGTGTAGGGACAGGGATGCACGAAAAACTGTTTTTT.